This TCR beta chain was obtained from a study of T cell responses to AZD1222 COVID-19 vaccine. Points from the study as a whole: Seropositive at baseline were only a handful of AZD1222 recipients. Repertoire sampling occurred only after the peak T cell response.

The assay was immunoSEQ multiplex PCR, and TCRdb's table has in-frame clones only and misses some. The sample carries roughly 150,000 clones, roughly 90% recorded once. With regard to this clone: Its specificity is not known.

This CDR3 region has 13 residues. Trimming cost V 1 base and J 4 bases, with 5 bases left between them. Germline V gene lookup returns CDR1 MNHEY and CDR2 SMNVEV (reference sequence). The sample here was peripheral blood, taken 28 days after the second AZD1222 dose. The J gene is TRBJ1-5, the V gene TRBV27; a weak D match, TRBD1 (5 bases). This TCR came from an adult who received the AZD1222 COVID-19 vaccine. This chain's CDR3 is CASSLWGNQPQHF. The CDR3 DNA sequence: TGTGCCAGCAGTTTATGGGGGAATCAGCCCCAGCATTTT.